The 4 T cell receptor beta chains below all came from one sample that was sequenced in a study of shared T cell receptors in the human thymus. Repertoires were generated with immunoSEQ multiplex PCR, while TCRdb's copy carries only in-frame clones and drops some. The table records hundreds of thousands of clones, roughly 74% of them present only once. This same sample was also part of a study on human thymus T cells.

The sequencing input was thymocytes. The receptors were sampled from a boy under two years old with a congenital heart defect.

The rearrangement uses TRBV6-1 and TRBJ2-1; D might be TRBD2 (6 bases). This CDR3 comprises 13 residues. The V end was cut by 4 bases, the J end by 8 bases, with 12 bases between. Germline V CDR1 and CDR2: MNHNS, SASEGT. CDR3 in amino acids: CASSGGAADEQFF. CDR3 nucleotides: TGTGCCAGCAGTGGCGGGGCAGCCGATGAGCAGTTCTTC.

The rearrangement links TRBV25-1 to TRBJ2-5; weak D call: TRBD2 (5 bases). Trimming removed 4 bases at V and 5 bases at J, with 14 bases between. The CDR3 runs to 14 residues. Germline CDR1 is MGHDK and CDR2 is SYGVNS. The CDR3 is CASSVRGLGETQYF. The CDR3 DNA is TGTGCCAGCAGTGTGCGAGGGTTGGGGGAGACCCAGTACTTC.

Of note for this clone: Relative to the germline gene, one junction end is altered; a read error may explain this. The V gene is TRBV5-1, the J gene TRBJ2-5; 7 bases fit TRBD1. The germline gives CDR1 SGHRS, CDR2 YFSETQ. The length of the CDR3 is 16 residues. For the CDR3, the DNA is TGCGCCAGCAGCCCCCATCGCTACAGGGGCCAAGGGACCCAGTACTTC. It specifies CASSPHRYRGQGTQYF. Using reference TRBV5-1 and TRBJ2-5 for the parts outside the CDR3, the full variable domain is KAGVTQTPRYLIKTRGQQVTLSCSPISGHRSVSWYQQTPGQGLQFLFEYFSETQRNKGNFPGRFSGRQFSNSRSEMNVSTLELGDSALYLCASSPHRYRGQGTQYFGPGTRLLVL.

The CDR3 region is CASSPKRSPDRGSYEQYF. Here the CDR3 DNA reads TGTGCCAGCTCACCAAAACGCAGTCCGGACAGGGGTTCCTACGAGCAGTACTTC. J is TRBJ2-7 and V is TRBV18, with 9 nucleotides matching TRBD1. The CDR3 is 18 amino acids. With 2 bases clipped from V and 1 base from J, the junction kept 12 bases outside the gene matches. The V gene's germline CDR1 is KGHSH and CDR2 LQKENI.